The clone carrying this T cell receptor (beta chain) was seen ten or more times. Its cognate antigen is unknown. This sample was taken from a study of glioma-infiltrating T cells. Study-level background: Target coverage was roughly 4.5- to 11-fold for about a million blood T cells. Study results and caveats: A blood CDR3 motif signature was depleted in highly divergent patients.

The iRepertoire nested amplicon-rescue multiplex PCR amplified TCR alpha and beta CDR3s from RNA. TCRdb independently ran MiXCR on the multiplex PCR reads; one entry per CDR3 protein. The sample carries a few hundred thousand distinct CDR3 sequences, roughly 41% recorded once. Germline CDR1 and CDR2: MDHEN and SYDVKM. V lost 7 bases and J lost 7; bases outside the gene matches: 9. This CDR3 has 14 residues. Sequencing used glioma tissue, nonneoplastic brain tissue, or PBMCs (not recorded which). The rearrangement links TRBV28 to TRBJ1-2; 10 bases fit TRBD1. The receptor was isolated from a human donor with low-grade glioma or glioblastoma, undergoing nonglioma brain surgery, or in good health (not recorded which). The chain's CDR3 is CASMRLGQGGGYTF. The CDR3 DNA is TGTGCCAGCATGAGGCTCGGACAGGGGGGTGGCTACACCTTC.